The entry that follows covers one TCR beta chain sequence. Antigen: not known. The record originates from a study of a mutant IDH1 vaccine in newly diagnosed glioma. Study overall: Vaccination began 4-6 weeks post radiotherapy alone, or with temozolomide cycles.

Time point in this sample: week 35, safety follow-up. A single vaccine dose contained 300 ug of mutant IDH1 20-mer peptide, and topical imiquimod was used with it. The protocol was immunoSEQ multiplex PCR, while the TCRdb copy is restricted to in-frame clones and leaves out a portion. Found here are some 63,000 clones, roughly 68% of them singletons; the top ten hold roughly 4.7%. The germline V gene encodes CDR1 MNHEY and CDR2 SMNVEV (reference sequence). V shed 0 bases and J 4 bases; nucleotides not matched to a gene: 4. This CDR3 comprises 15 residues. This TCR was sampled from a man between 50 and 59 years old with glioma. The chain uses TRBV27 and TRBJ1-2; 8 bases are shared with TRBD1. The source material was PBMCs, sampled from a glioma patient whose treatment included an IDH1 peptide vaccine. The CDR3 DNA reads TGTGCCAGCAGTTTATCGGGCAGGGGGCTCTATGGCTACACCTTC. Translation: CASSLSGRGLYGYTF.